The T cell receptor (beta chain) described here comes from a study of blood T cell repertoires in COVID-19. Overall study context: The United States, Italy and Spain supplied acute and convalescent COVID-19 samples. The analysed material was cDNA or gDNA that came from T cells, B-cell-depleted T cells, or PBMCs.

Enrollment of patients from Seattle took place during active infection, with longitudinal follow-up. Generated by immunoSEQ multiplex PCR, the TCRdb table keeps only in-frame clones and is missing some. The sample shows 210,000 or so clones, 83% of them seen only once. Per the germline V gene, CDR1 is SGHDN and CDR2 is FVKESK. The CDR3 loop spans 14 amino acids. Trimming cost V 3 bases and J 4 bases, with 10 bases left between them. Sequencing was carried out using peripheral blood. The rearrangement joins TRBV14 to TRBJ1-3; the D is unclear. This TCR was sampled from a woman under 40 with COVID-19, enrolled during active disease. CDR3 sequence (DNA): TGTGCCAGCAGCCAGGGCGGGCCGGGAAACACCATATATTTT. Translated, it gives CASSQGGPGNTIYF.